This entry describes one TCR beta chain. The target of this receptor is not known. The record has no base qualities; no much larger clone is one base away. The trial excluded patients who had a history of autoimmune disease or who were on systemic immunosuppression. Peripheral blood for TCR sequencing was collected from all dose cohorts at baseline, on cycle 4 day 1, and on cycle 7 day 1. The samples were drawn from a first-in-human, open-label, multicenter phase I dose-escalation trial of ivuxolimab. Adults with locally advanced or metastatic melanoma, renal cell, hepatocellular, or head and neck squamous cell carcinoma were enrolled in the trial. Before TCR sequencing, CD4+ T cells and CD8+ T cells were sorted from peripheral blood as separate populations. Genomic DNA was isolated from the sorted cells so that the TCRbeta CDR3 region could be sequenced. TCRbeta CDR3 regions were sequenced using the immunoSEQ Assay. TCRdb re-hosts the immuneACCESS table, in-frame sequences only. Its copies lack some clones; in the studies checked, an unresolved V gene accounts for under half of them, and the cause for the rest is not known. Recorded for this sample are around 25,000 clones; approximately 80% of them occurred a single time. The biggest ten clones account for about a quarter of the sample.

The source of the sample is a study of OX40 agonist ivuxolimab in advanced cancers. Looking at the study overall: Ivuxolimab, which targeted the costimulatory receptor OX40 (CD134), was an agonistic, fully human IgG2 monoclonal antibody. Partial responses were achieved by three dose-escalation patients, of whom one had hepatocellular carcinoma and two had cutaneous melanoma. Among the 50 to 55 dose-escalation patients, some 20 had hepatocellular carcinoma, roughly 15 melanoma, 9 renal cell carcinoma and 9 head and neck cancer. The paper describes the monotherapy dose-escalation part (N ≈ 52 patients) of the phase I trial of ivuxolimab. Intravenous ivuxolimab was administered to patients every 2 weeks at six dose levels: 0.01, 0.1, 0.3, 1.5, 3 and 10 mg/kg. In the dose-escalation cohort, around four fifths of patients were male, and the mean age was roughly 60 years with a range of roughly 20 to 85. Prior anti-PD-1, anti-PD-L1 or anti-CTLA-4 therapy was permitted, and checkpoint inhibitors had been received by roughly 42% of dose-escalation patients. Peripheral TCRbeta sequencing aimed to test whether ivuxolimab altered TCR sequence diversity and caused clonal T-cell expansion.

Paper-wide results and their limitations: Low levels of normalized T-cell clonal expansion were also shown by some nonresponding patients. Antigen specificity was not determined for the clonally expanded peripheral T cells. Partial responders in the 0.1-3.0 mg/kg groups had among the lowest normalized peripheral clonal expansion, especially among CD8+ T cells. After ivuxolimab, CD8+ T cells had more expanded clones than CD4+ T cells on average. Clonal expansion of both CD4+ and CD8+ blood T cells was observed from baseline to week 6 at doses 0.1 to 3.0 mg/kg.

From the cysteine up to the phenylalanine, the CDR3 has a length of 15 residues. The kept DNA is CDR3 alone, 45 bases in frame from the first base. CDR1 and CDR2, looked up from the germline V gene, are MGHRA and YSYEKL. V drops 1 base and J drops 3 bases, leaving 12 bases in between. The chain couples TRBV4-1 to TRBJ1-1; the D gene is perhaps TRBD1, from 5 matching bases. The material sequenced was CD4+ or CD8+ T cells sorted from blood, taken in a trial of the OX40 agonist ivuxolimab. This clonotype originated in an adult with an advanced solid tumor such as melanoma, head and neck, liver or kidney cancer. In nucleotides, the sequence is TGCGCCAGCAGCCAAGGGGGAACAGGCTACACTGAAGCTTTCTTT. It codes for CASSQGGTGYTEAFF.